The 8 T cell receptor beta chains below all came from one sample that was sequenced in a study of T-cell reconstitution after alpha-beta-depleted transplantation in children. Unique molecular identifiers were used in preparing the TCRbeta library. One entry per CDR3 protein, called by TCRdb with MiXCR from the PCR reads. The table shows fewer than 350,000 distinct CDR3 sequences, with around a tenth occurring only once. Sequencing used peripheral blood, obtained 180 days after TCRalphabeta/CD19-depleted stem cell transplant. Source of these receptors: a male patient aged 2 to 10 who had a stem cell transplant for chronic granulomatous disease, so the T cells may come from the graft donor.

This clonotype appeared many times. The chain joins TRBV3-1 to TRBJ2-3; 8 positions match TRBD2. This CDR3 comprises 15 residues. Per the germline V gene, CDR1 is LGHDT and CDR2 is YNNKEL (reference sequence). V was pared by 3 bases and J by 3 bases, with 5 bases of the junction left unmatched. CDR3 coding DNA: TGTGCCAGCAGCCAGCGCGGGAGGAATACAGATACGCAGTATTTT. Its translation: CASSQRGRNTDTQYF.

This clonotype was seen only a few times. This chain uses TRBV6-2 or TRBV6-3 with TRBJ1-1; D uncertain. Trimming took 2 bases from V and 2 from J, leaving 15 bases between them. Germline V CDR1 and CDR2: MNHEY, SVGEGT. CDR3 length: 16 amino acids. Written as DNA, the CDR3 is TGTGCCAGCAGTTACGGAGGGTCCGGGTTCAACACTGAAGCTTTCTTT. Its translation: CASSYGGSGFNTEAFF.

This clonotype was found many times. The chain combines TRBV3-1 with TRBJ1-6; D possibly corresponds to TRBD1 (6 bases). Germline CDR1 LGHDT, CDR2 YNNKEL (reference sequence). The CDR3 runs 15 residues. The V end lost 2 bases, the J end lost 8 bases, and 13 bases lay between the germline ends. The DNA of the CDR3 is TGTGCCAGCAGCCAACTGGGGGGCTTCGATTCACCCCTCCACTTT. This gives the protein CASSQLGGFDSPLHF. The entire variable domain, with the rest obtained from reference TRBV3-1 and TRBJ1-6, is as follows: DTAVSQTPKYLVTQMGNDKSIKCEQNLGHDTMYWYKQDSKKFLKIMFSYNNKELIINETVPNRFSPKSPDKAHLNLHINSLELGDSAVYFCASSQLGGFDSPLHFGNGTRLTVT.

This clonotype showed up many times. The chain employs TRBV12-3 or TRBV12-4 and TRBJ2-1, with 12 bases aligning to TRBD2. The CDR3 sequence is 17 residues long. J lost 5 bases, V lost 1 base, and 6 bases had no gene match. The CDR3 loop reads CASSLGLAGGPNNEQFF. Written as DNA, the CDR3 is TGTGCCAGCAGTTTAGGGCTAGCGGGAGGGCCAAACAATGAGCAGTTCTTC.

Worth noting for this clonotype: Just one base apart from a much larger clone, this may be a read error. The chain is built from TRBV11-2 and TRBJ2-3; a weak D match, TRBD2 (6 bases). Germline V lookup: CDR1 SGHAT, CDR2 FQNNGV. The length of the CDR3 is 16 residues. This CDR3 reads CASSRRILEGSDTPYF. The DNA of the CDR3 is TGTGCCAGCAGTCGGAGAATTCTGGAGGGGTCTGATACGCCGTATTTT. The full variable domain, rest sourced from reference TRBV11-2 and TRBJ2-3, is EAGVAQSPRYKIIEKRQSVAFWCNPISGHATLYWYQQILGQGPKLLIQFQNNGVVDDSQLPKDRFSAERLKGVDSTLKIQPAKLEDSAVYLCASSRRILEGSDTPYFGPGTRLTVL.

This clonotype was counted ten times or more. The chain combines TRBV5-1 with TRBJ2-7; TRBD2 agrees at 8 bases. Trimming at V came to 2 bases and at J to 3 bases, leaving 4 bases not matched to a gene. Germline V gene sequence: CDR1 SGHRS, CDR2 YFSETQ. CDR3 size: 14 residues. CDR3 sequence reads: CASSLKSGGYEQYF. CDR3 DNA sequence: TGCGCCAGCAGCTTAAAAAGCGGGGGCTACGAGCAGTACTTC.

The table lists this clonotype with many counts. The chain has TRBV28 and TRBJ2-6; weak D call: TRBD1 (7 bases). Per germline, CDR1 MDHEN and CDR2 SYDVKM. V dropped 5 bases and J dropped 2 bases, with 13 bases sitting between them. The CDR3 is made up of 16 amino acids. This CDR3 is CASSPLRGAGANVLTF. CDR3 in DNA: TGTGCCAGCAGTCCCCTCAGGGGGGCTGGGGCCAACGTCCTGACTTTC.

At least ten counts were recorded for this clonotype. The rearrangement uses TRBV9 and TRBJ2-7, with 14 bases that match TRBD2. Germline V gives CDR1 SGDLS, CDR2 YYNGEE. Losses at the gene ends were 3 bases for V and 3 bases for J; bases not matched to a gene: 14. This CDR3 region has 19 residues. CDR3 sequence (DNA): TGTGCCAGCAGCGCGACCGGGACTAGCGGGAGATTATCCCGCTACGAGCAGTACTTC. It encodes CASSATGTSGRLSRYEQYF.